This is a list of T cell receptor beta chains from one sample in a study of T-cell memory formation after mild COVID-19. TCRdb re-called the 5' RACE reads with MiXCR, one entry per CDR3 protein. Of about 600,000 distinct CDR3 sequences in the sample, roughly a fifth were seen once. Sample: PBMCs or a T cell subset sorted from them (not recorded which). The receptors shown here come from an adult woman who had mild COVID-19 (a few samples of this study predate the infection). Cell type and time point are not known. The CDR3 runs from the conserved cysteine through the conserved F or W. The order of the fields is J gene, V gene, CDR3 length, D gene, clone size, CDR3 DNA, CDR3 protein. The D gene is left open where the match is weak. Rows give clone size only sometimes, using once, few, many, or a class for an expanded clone.

j_gene: TRBJ2-1
v_gene: TRBV5-4
len: 15
d_gene: TRBD2
abundance: NA
CDR3nt: TGTGCCAGCAGCTTTGGGCGGGAGTTCTACAATGAGCAGTTCTTC
CDR3aa: CASSFGREFYNEQFF

j_gene: TRBJ2-6
v_gene: TRBV5-1
len: 19
d_gene: TRBD2
abundance: NA
CDR3nt: TGCGCCAGCAGCTTGGAGCGGGAGGGCCTATCAGCTGGGGCCAACGTCCTGACTTTC
CDR3aa: CASSLEREGLSAGANVLTF

j_gene: TRBJ1-5
v_gene: TRBV12-3/TRBV12-4
len: 14
d_gene: NA
abundance: NA
CDR3nt: TGTGCCAGCAGTTTGGAGCAGAGCGGAGCGCCCCAGCATTTT
CDR3aa: CASSLEQSGAPQHF

j_gene: TRBJ2-4
v_gene: TRBV20-1
len: 14
d_gene: TRBD1
abundance: NA
CDR3nt: TGCAGTGCTAGGCCAGGACAGGGGGTCAACATTCAGTACTTC
CDR3aa: CSARPGQGVNIQYF

j_gene: TRBJ1-5
v_gene: TRBV5-6
len: 15
d_gene: TRBD1
abundance: NA
CDR3nt: TGTGCCAGCAGCTTGGGCAGGGGGCTGAATCAGCCCCAGCATTTT
CDR3aa: CASSLGRGLNQPQHF

j_gene: TRBJ2-5
v_gene: TRBV7-8
len: 14
d_gene: TRBD2
abundance: NA
CDR3nt: TGTGCCAGCCTTAGCGGGGGGGACCAAGAGACCCAGTACTTC
CDR3aa: CASLSGGDQETQYF

j_gene: TRBJ2-7
v_gene: TRBV6-2/TRBV6-3
len: 15
d_gene: TRBD1
abundance: NA
CDR3nt: TGTGCCAGCAGTTACAGCCGGCAGGGGGCCTACGAGCAGTACTTC
CDR3aa: CASSYSRQGAYEQYF

j_gene: TRBJ1-1
v_gene: TRBV25-1
len: 18
d_gene: TRBD1
abundance: NA
CDR3nt: TGTGCCAGCAGTGGGAAGGACAGGGGGCCACATTCGAACACTGAAGCTTTCTTT
CDR3aa: CASSGKDRGPHSNTEAFF

j_gene: TRBJ2-1
v_gene: TRBV10-3
len: 12
d_gene: TRBD2
abundance: NA
CDR3nt: TGTGCCACCCTAGCGGGAGCAGACGAGCAGTTCTTC
CDR3aa: CATLAGADEQFF

j_gene: TRBJ1-1
v_gene: TRBV20-1
len: 16
d_gene: TRBD1
abundance: NA
CDR3nt: TGCAGTGCTAGAGATCTCCTGACAGGGTACGACACTGAAGCTTTCTTT
CDR3aa: CSARDLLTGYDTEAFF

j_gene: TRBJ1-6
v_gene: TRBV20-1
len: 15
d_gene: NA
abundance: few
CDR3nt: TGCAGTGCTAGACGTCCCGAGCTTTATGTGTCACCCCTCCACTTT
CDR3aa: CSARRPELYVSPLHF

j_gene: TRBJ2-7
v_gene: TRBV18
len: 14
d_gene: TRBD1
abundance: few
CDR3nt: TGTGCCAGCTCAGAAGGACAGGGCTCCTACGAGCAGTACTTC
CDR3aa: CASSEGQGSYEQYF

j_gene: TRBJ1-6
v_gene: TRBV9
len: 11
d_gene: NA
abundance: few
CDR3nt: TGTGCCAGCAGCCCCGGAGGACCCCTCCACTTT
CDR3aa: CASSPGGPLHF

j_gene: TRBJ2-2
v_gene: TRBV18
len: 15
d_gene: TRBD1
abundance: NA
CDR3nt: TGTGCCAGCTCAGACAGGACAGGCAACACCGGGGAGCTGTTTTTT
CDR3aa: CASSDRTGNTGELFF

j_gene: TRBJ1-2
v_gene: TRBV20-1
len: 13
d_gene: NA
abundance: NA
CDR3nt: TGCAGTGCTAGAGGCGGGGGTGACTATGGCTACACCTTC
CDR3aa: CSARGGGDYGYTF

j_gene: TRBJ2-7
v_gene: TRBV30
len: 11
d_gene: NA
abundance: NA
CDR3nt: TGTGCCTGGTCGACAGACTACGAGCAGTACTTC
CDR3aa: CAWSTDYEQYF

j_gene: TRBJ2-4
v_gene: TRBV7-2
len: 18
d_gene: TRBD2
abundance: many
CDR3nt: TGTGCCAGCAGCTTCGGGGGACTAGCGGAACTAGCCAAAAACATTCAGTACTTC
CDR3aa: CASSFGGLAELAKNIQYF

j_gene: TRBJ2-2
v_gene: TRBV5-6
len: 15
d_gene: TRBD2
abundance: few
CDR3nt: TGTGCCAGCAGCTCATTAGCGGGGGCGACCGGGGAGCTGTTTTTT
CDR3aa: CASSSLAGATGELFF

j_gene: TRBJ2-3
v_gene: TRBV7-9
len: 15
d_gene: NA
abundance: NA
CDR3nt: TGTGCCAGCAGCTTACAGGGTCTTCTCACAGATACGCAGTATTTT
CDR3aa: CASSLQGLLTDTQYF

j_gene: TRBJ2-3
v_gene: TRBV7-8
len: 15
d_gene: TRBD1
abundance: few
CDR3nt: TGTGCCAGCAGCTCGCGCGACAGGGCTGCAGATACGCAGTATTTT
CDR3aa: CASSSRDRAADTQYF

j_gene: TRBJ2-7
v_gene: TRBV4-2
len: 15
d_gene: NA
abundance: many
CDR3nt: TGTGCCAGCACCCGGGGGACTGCGAGCTCCTACGAGCAGTACTTC
CDR3aa: CASTRGTASSYEQYF